The 26 T cell receptor beta chains given below trace back to one sample, sequenced in a study of cytomegalovirus exposure and HLA in healthy donors (dated by TCRdb to about 2017). Library generation was performed with the immunoSEQ multiplex PCR assay. TCRdb limited this immuneACCESS table to in-frame rearrangements with V and J called. A share of clones is missing; checked studies link under half to unresolved V genes, and the rest is unexplained. This sample is represented by 65,000 to 95,000 clones; approximately 95% of them were singletons. The ten top clones hold approximately 3.5% of the sample. Input material: PBMCs. These receptors all come from a man aged 18-30 years in good health and CMV-seronegative.

This chain uses TRBV4-3 with TRBJ1-1; 10 positions agree with TRBD1. CDR1 and CDR2 from the germline V gene are LGHNA and YSLEER. Trimming removed 3 bases from V and 0 bases from J; junction bases left unmatched: 7. The CDR3 extends over 17 amino acids. CDR3 loop: CASSQDRGAPMNTEAFF. The CDR3 DNA follows: TGCGCCAGCAGCCAGGACAGGGGGGCGCCAATGAACACTGAAGCTTTCTTT.

J is TRBJ1-2 and V is TRBV2; 12 nucleotides agree with TRBD1. With 7 bases clipped from V and 0 bases from J, the junction kept 6 bases outside the gene matches. Germline V gene data show CDR1 as SNHLY and CDR2 as FYNNEI. The CDR3 runs 16 residues. The CDR3 sequence is CASNGDRGLANYGYTF. In DNA, the CDR3 is TGTGCCAGCAACGGGGACAGGGGGCTGGCTAACTATGGCTACACCTTC.

The chain employs TRBV30 and TRBJ1-3; 7 bases are shared with TRBD1. Germline-derived CDR1 and CDR2 are GTSNPN and SVGIG (reference sequence). This CDR3 comprises 15 residues. V dropped 5 bases and J dropped 4; count of bases not matched to a gene: 11. CDR3 residues: CAWQQQGMAGNTIYF. The CDR3 DNA sequence: TGTGCCTGGCAGCAACAGGGGATGGCGGGAAACACCATATATTTT.

The chain employs TRBV7-9 and TRBJ2-3, with TRBD2 identical over 9 bases. This CDR3 is built from 14 residues. V was clipped by 5 bases and J by 1 base; unmatched bases: 1. Germline V gene data show CDR1 as SEHNR and CDR2 as FQNEAQ (reference sequence). The CDR3 DNA is TGTGCCAGCAGCCCTAGCGGGGGCACAGATACGCAGTATTTT. Translating gives CASSPSGGTDTQYF.

This chain uses TRBV28 with TRBJ2-7; TRBD2 agrees at 11 bases. The CDR3 runs to 15 residues. Germline V gene data show CDR1 as MDHEN and CDR2 as SYDVKM. J gave up 4 bases and V 4 bases, and 6 bases lay outside the gene matches. The CDR3 DNA is TGTGCCAGCAGTTCATTAGCGGGGGGGCTTTACGAGCAGTACTTC. Residues: CASSSLAGGLYEQYF.

The V and J genes are TRBV29-1 and TRBJ1-4; TRBD1 is a possible D gene (5 bases). This CDR3 has 14 residues. V shed 4 bases and J shed 6 bases, with 15 bases lying between them. The germline CDR1 and CDR2 sequences are SQVTM and ANQGSEA. The CDR3 loop reads CSVGIGGEYEKLFF. In nucleotides, the CDR3 is TGCAGCGTTGGTATCGGGGGAGAGTATGAAAAACTGTTTTTT.

This clone appeared a single time. The chain combines TRBV19 with TRBJ2-3, with 9 positions matching TRBD2. The germline gives CDR1 LNHDA, CDR2 SQIVND (reference sequence). After removal of 4 bases from V and 3 bases from J, the junction contained 5 bases not matched to a gene. The CDR3 spans 15 residues. CDR3 in DNA: TGTGCCAGTAGTAGAACGCGGGGGGGAACAGATACGCAGTATTTT. Translating it yields CASSRTRGGTDTQYF.

This sequence joins TRBV10-3 and TRBJ1-5; D perhaps matches TRBD1 (6 bases). V lost 8 bases and J lost 3, with 17 bases in between. The CDR3 runs 15 residues. The germline V gene encodes CDR1 ENHRY and CDR2 SYGVKD. CDR3 in amino acids: CAIGSKDSDNQPQHF. CDR3 sequence (DNA): TGTGCCATCGGGTCAAAGGACAGTGACAATCAGCCCCAGCATTTT.

The chain combines TRBV2 with TRBJ2-7, with D possibly TRBD1 on 6 matching bases. The CDR3 consists of 13 residues. The germline V and J ends were trimmed by 5 bases and 0 bases, with 8 bases remaining between them. Looked up from germline, CDR1 is SNHLY and CDR2 is FYNNEI. CDR3 coding DNA: TGTGCCAGCAGTACAGGGCCCTCCTACGAGCAGTACTTC. Amino acid sequence: CASSTGPSYEQYF.

The V and J genes are TRBV5-1 and TRBJ1-4; TRBD1 aligns across 8 bases. This CDR3 region has 14 residues. CDR1 is SGHRS, CDR2 YFSETQ, per germline. Unmatched junction bases numbered 4, after V lost 4 bases and J lost 5 bases. This chain's CDR3 is CASSDGQGNEKLFF. The CDR3 nucleotides read TGCGCCAGCAGCGATGGACAGGGAAATGAAAAACTGTTTTTT. Variable domain in full (rest from reference TRBV5-1 and TRBJ1-4): KAGVTQTPRYLIKTRGQQVTLSCSPISGHRSVSWYQQTPGQGLQFLFEYFSETQRNKGNFPGRFSGRQFSNSRSEMNVSTLELGDSALYLCASSDGQGNEKLFFGSGTQLSVL.

The rearrangement links TRBV6-1 to TRBJ1-4; D is possibly TRBD1 (5 bases). This CDR3 comprises 12 residues. Germline-derived CDR1 and CDR2 are MNHNS and SASEGT. Trimming cost V 6 bases and J 10 bases, with 12 bases left between them. The CDR3, as DNA: TGTGCCAGCAGCGACAGTTTCGGAAAACTGTTTTTT. This codes for CASSDSFGKLFF.

The chain uses TRBV6-6 and TRBJ2-7, with TRBD1 matching over 11 bases. Germline values: CDR1 MNHNY, CDR2 SVGAGI (reference sequence). There are 15 residues in the CDR3. The V and J ends lost 6 bases and 3 bases, in that order; junction bases with no gene match: 7. The CDR3 DNA sequence: TGTGCCAGCAGCCAACCGGGACAGGGGGTCTACGAGCAGTACTTC. Amino acids: CASSQPGQGVYEQYF.

V is TRBV7-2 and J is TRBJ1-2; TRBD1 might be the D (6 bases). Germline CDR1 reads SGHTA; CDR2 reads FQGNSA. Trimming stripped 5 bases from V and 0 bases from J, with 22 bases between. The CDR3 consists of 18 residues. For the CDR3, the DNA is TGTGCCAGCAGCCCTACCCCGGGACATGATCGAGCTAACTATGGCTACACCTTC. Translation gives CASSPTPGHDRANYGYTF.

The chain uses TRBV11-2 and TRBJ2-3; a possible D gene is TRBD2 (7 bases). Trimming removed 7 bases from V and 0 bases from J, with 17 bases in between. CDR1 and CDR2 (germline): SGHAT, FQNNGV. The CDR3 is made up of 16 amino acids. CDR3 sequence: CASISGGGLSTDTQYF. CDR3 bases: TGTGCCAGCATCTCTGGGGGGGGGCTCAGCACAGATACGCAGTATTTT.

The CDR3 sequence is CASSIVDRGGPQHF. CDR3 coding DNA: TGTGCCAGTAGTATAGTGGACAGGGGAGGGCCCCAGCATTTT. The chain uses TRBV19 and TRBJ1-5; 9 nucleotides agree with TRBD1. The CDR3 has 14 amino acids. Germline V CDR1 and CDR2: LNHDA, SQIVND (reference sequence). J was trimmed by 9 bases and V by 1 base; bases with no gene match: 4.

The genes are TRBV19 and TRBJ2-1, with TRBD2 identical over 10 bases. This CDR3 has 17 amino acids. The junction had 11 bases not matched to a gene; V was cut back by 4 bases and J by 5 bases. CDR1 and CDR2 (germline): LNHDA, SQIVND (reference sequence). The CDR3 loop reads CASSTRTSGQTDNEQFF. The CDR3 nucleotides read TGTGCCAGTAGTACCCGGACTAGCGGTCAGACCGACAATGAGCAGTTCTTC.

This clone showed up just once. The chain combines TRBV7-9 with TRBJ2-7; 10 nucleotides line up with TRBD1. The CDR3 runs to 15 residues. Germline V gives CDR1 SEHNR, CDR2 FQNEAQ (reference sequence). The V segment lost 5 bases and the J segment 4 bases; nucleotides outside the gene matches: 8. This chain's CDR3 is CASSGTGAFLYEQYF. The CDR3 DNA sequence: TGTGCCAGCAGCGGGACAGGGGCGTTTCTTTACGAGCAGTACTTC.

The chain recombines TRBV27 with TRBJ2-5; 9 bases agree with TRBD1. V trimming: 9 bases; J trimming: 5 bases; junction bases outside the gene matches: 10. Germline lookup yields CDR1 MNHEY and CDR2 SMNVEV (reference sequence). The CDR3 totals 14 residues. The chain's CDR3 is CASSGTGSGETQYF. The CDR3 coding sequence is TGTGCCAGTTCCGGGACAGGGTCTGGCGAGACCCAGTACTTC.

The chain joins TRBV7-9 to TRBJ1-1, with 7 bases fitting TRBD1. The CDR3 covers 13 residues. CDR1 is SEHNR, CDR2 FQNEAQ, per germline (reference sequence). The junction had 1 base not matched to a gene; V was cut back by 3 bases and J by 3 bases. CDR3 region: CASSFTGDTEAFF. CDR3 bases: TGTGCCAGCAGCTTTACAGGGGACACTGAAGCTTTCTTT.

The chain has TRBV30 and TRBJ2-1; no definite D call. Trimming shortened V by 2 bases and J by 6 bases, and 11 bases separated the two germline ends. CDR1 is GTSNPN, CDR2 SVGIG, per germline (reference sequence). The CDR3 is made up of 13 amino acids. CDR3: CAWSPVRPNEQFF. In DNA form, the CDR3 reads TGTGCCTGGAGTCCCGTTCGTCCCAATGAGCAGTTCTTC.

The chain links TRBV27 to TRBJ2-7, with TRBD1 matching 7 bases. The trim removed 8 bases at V and 2 bases at J, leaving 9 bases unmatched. This CDR3 spans 14 amino acids. Germline assignment: CDR1 MNHEY and CDR2 SMNVEV (reference sequence). The CDR3 DNA is TGTGCCAGCGGACCACAGGGGCCCGCCTACGAGCAGTACTTC. It encodes CASGPQGPAYEQYF.

The chain combines TRBV19 with TRBJ2-3, with 11 bases fitting TRBD2. The CDR3 has 20 amino acids. Trimming cost V 1 base and J 1 base; bases outside gene matches: 13. Germline CDR1 LNHDA, CDR2 SQIVND (reference sequence). The CDR3 loop reads CASSIVGSGGGWSRTDTQYF. The CDR3, as DNA: TGTGCCAGTAGTATAGTGGGTAGCGGGGGGGGATGGAGCCGCACAGATACGCAGTATTTT.

This chain connects TRBV28 to TRBJ1-5, with TRBD1 matching 8 bases. Losses at the gene ends were 5 bases for V and 0 bases for J; bases not matched to a gene: 18. The CDR3 is 20 residues long. The germline V gene encodes CDR1 MDHEN and CDR2 SYDVKM. The CDR3 protein is CASSIPGTGPYSYSNQPQHF. The CDR3 DNA follows: TGTGCCAGCAGTATCCCCGGGACAGGACCGTATTCGTATAGCAATCAGCCCCAGCATTTT.

The chain employs TRBV2 and TRBJ1-2; D is perhaps TRBD1 (6 bases). In germline, CDR1 is SNHLY, CDR2 FYNNEI. This CDR3 is built from 15 residues. V was shortened by 3 bases and J by 4 bases, with 15 bases between the two germline ends. CDR3 sequence (DNA): TGTGCCAGCAGTGATTTCGGGGGGCAGGGCTATGGCTACACCTTC. Protein sequence: CASSDFGGQGYGYTF.

Remarks on this clone: Other nucleotide sequences from this sample produce the same CDR3. This chain links TRBV6-1 with TRBJ2-7; D is ambiguous. V was clipped by 6 bases and J by 0 bases, with 9 bases between them. The germline V gene encodes CDR1 MNHNS and CDR2 SASEGT. This CDR3 contains 13 residues. CDR3 DNA: TGTGCCAGCAGAGAGACTGGCTCCTACGAGCAGTACTTC. It is translated as CASRETGSYEQYF.

This chain connects TRBV28 to TRBJ2-3; 8 nucleotides agree with TRBD2. The germline V gene has CDR1 MDHEN and CDR2 SYDVKM. This CDR3 spans 15 amino acids. Unmatched junction bases numbered 5, after V lost 4 bases and J lost 2 bases. CDR3 in DNA: TGTGCCAGCAGTTCTTATAGCGGGGACACAGATACGCAGTATTTT. Its protein product is CASSSYSGDTDTQYF.